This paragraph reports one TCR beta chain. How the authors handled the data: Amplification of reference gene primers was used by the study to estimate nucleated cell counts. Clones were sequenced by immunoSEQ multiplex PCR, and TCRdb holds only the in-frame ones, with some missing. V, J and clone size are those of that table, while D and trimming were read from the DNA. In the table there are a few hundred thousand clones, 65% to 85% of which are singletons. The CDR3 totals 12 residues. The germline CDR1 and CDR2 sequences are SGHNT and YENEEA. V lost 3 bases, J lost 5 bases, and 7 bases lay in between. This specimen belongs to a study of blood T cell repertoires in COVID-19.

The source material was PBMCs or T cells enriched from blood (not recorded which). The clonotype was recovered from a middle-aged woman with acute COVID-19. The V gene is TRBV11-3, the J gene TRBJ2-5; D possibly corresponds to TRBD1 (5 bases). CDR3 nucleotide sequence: TGTGCCAGCAGCTTCTCAGGGGAGACCCAGTACTTC. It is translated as CASSFSGETQYF.